What follows describes a single T cell receptor (beta chain). Its antigen is undetermined. This record belongs to a study of T cells in Graves' hyperthyroidism and ophthalmopathy. Study as a whole: Peripheral blood sampling occurred at initial diagnosis, before any treatment. General observations from the study: In blood, most of the thyroid clonotypes expanded above 0.001 were also present.

The CDR3 is 15 residues long. The V and J ends lost 6 bases and 0 bases, in that order; junction bases with no gene match: 4. Per germline, CDR1 SNHLY and CDR2 FYNNEI. Researchers amplified the TCR beta CDR3 regions from RNA transcripts. HTBI primers were used for first-round RT-PCR of the TCR CDR3. TCRdb re-analysed the multiplex PCR reads in MiXCR, keeping a single row per CDR3 protein. In the table there are hundreds of thousands of distinct CDR3 sequences, around 13% of which are singletons. Patients were aged 18 to 65, had disease duration under 2 months, and had newly diagnosed hyperthyroidism. Those patients with uncontrolled infection, other autoimmune disease, pregnancy or lactation were excluded.

The gene calls are TRBV2 and TRBJ2-1; 8 nucleotides line up with TRBD2. The origin of this receptor is a woman aged 18-29 years with Graves' hyperthyroidism. The sample comprised blood. The CDR3 here is CASRASGGSYNEQFF. CDR3 DNA sequence: TGTGCCAGCAGAGCCAGCGGGGGCTCCTACAATGAGCAGTTCTTC.